Listed here are 22 T cell receptor beta chains from one sample, sequenced in a study of CD8+CD57+ T cells in acquired aplastic anemia. It was genomic DNA that served as the template for profiling TCR beta VDJ and CDR3. Each CDR3 protein gets one entry after TCRdb re-called the reads with MiXCR. This sample has about 150,000 distinct CDR3 sequences, with roughly 54% found just once. Sequencing was done on patients that had shown CD8+CD57+ cell expansion by flow cytometry. Material: sorted CD4+, CD8+, or CD8+CD57+ T cells (not recorded which) from PBMCs. The receptors derive from a human donor with aplastic anemia.

The V call is TRBV7-9, the J call TRBJ1-1; D is undetermined. The germline V and J ends were trimmed by 2 bases and 4 bases, with 8 bases remaining between them. This CDR3 has 13 residues. The germline gives CDR1 SEHNR, CDR2 FQNEAQ (reference sequence). The CDR3 loop is CASSLQEGTEAFF. CDR3 DNA: TGTGCCAGCAGCTTACAGGAGGGCACTGAAGCTTTCTTT.

V gene TRBV7-8 combines with J gene TRBJ2-3; no clear D gene. This CDR3 is built from 16 residues. Trimming shortened V by 0 bases and J by 3 bases, and 13 bases separated the two germline ends. Germline V lookup: CDR1 SGHVS, CDR2 FQNEAQ. As DNA, the CDR3 is TGTGCCAGCAGCTTAGCGGGCAGGATTCTGACAGATACGCAGTATTTT. Protein product: CASSLAGRILTDTQYF.

In this sample, this clonotype turned up a few times. The genes are TRBV4-2 and TRBJ1-3; 7 positions agree with TRBD1. The CDR3 has 19 amino acids. The trim removed 0 bases at V and 0 bases at J, leaving 11 bases unmatched. Germline values: CDR1 LGHNA, CDR2 YNFKEQ. This CDR3 reads CASSQDREGAWASGNTIYF. The CDR3 coding sequence is TGTGCCAGCAGCCAAGATCGGGAGGGGGCCTGGGCCTCTGGAAACACCATATATTTT.

The rearrangement joins TRBV15 to TRBJ1-1, with D perhaps matching TRBD1 (5 bases). The length of the CDR3 is 13 residues. CDR1 and CDR2 (germline): LNHNV, YYDKDF (reference sequence). The germline V and J ends were trimmed by 1 base and 5 bases, with 8 bases remaining between them. The CDR3: CATSRGGGTEAFF. Written as DNA, the CDR3 is TGTGCCACCAGCAGAGGTGGGGGGACTGAAGCTTTCTTT.

This clonotype has a handful of counts. The V and J genes are TRBV4-1 and TRBJ2-2, with TRBD2 identical over 13 bases. Germline CDR1 and CDR2: MGHRA and YSYEKL. The CDR3 runs to 18 residues. The V and J ends lost 3 bases and 6 bases, in that order; junction bases with no gene match: 10. CDR3 sequence reads: CASSQDRTSGGASGELFF. As DNA, the CDR3 is TGCGCCAGCAGCCAGGACCGAACTAGCGGGGGGGCCTCCGGGGAGCTGTTTTTT.

V and J are TRBV20-1 and TRBJ2-2; TRBD2 matches at 10 bases. CDR3 size: 17 residues. V gave up 1 base and J gave up 1 base; unmatched junction bases: 6. Per the germline V gene, CDR1 is DFQATT and CDR2 is SNEGSKA (reference sequence). The CDR3 here is CSARVWSGGENTGELFF. CDR3 DNA: TGCAGTGCTAGAGTGTGGAGCGGGGGGGAGAACACCGGGGAGCTGTTTTTT.

On this clonotype itself: This could be a read error, since a much larger clone is one nucleotide away. This chain connects TRBV4-1 to TRBJ1-1; weak D call: TRBD1 (5 bases). This CDR3 has 14 residues. The V gene's germline CDR1 is MGHRA and CDR2 YSYEKL. The chain's CDR3 is CASSQGGASTGAFF. In DNA, the CDR3 is TGCGCCAGCAGCCAAGGGGGCGCGAGCACTGGAGCTTTCTTT.

The chain recombines TRBV7-2 with TRBJ2-7; 7 bases are a match to TRBD2. CDR1 is SGHTA and CDR2 is FQGNSA in the germline V gene. The CDR3 is 12 amino acids. The CDR3 DNA sequence: TGTGCTTCGGGTGGGGGGGGGTACGAGCAGTACTTC. Residues: CASGGGGYEQYF. The full variable domain, in which reference TRBV7-2 and TRBJ2-7 provide the parts outside the CDR3, is GAGVSQSPSNKVTEKGKDVELRCDPISGHTALYWYRQSLGQGLEFLIYFQGNSAPDKSGLPSDRFSAERTGGSVSTLTIQRTQQEDSAVYLCASGGGGYEQYFGPGTRLTVT.

The chain employs TRBV11-3 and TRBJ2-7; D unclear. Germline V lookup: CDR1 SGHNT, CDR2 YENEEA. The V gene lost 4 bases and the J gene lost 0 bases, with 13 bases spanning the gap. This CDR3 is 15 amino acids long. This CDR3 is CASSSSPVGSYEQYF. The DNA of the CDR3 is TGTGCCAGCAGCTCCTCTCCGGTGGGCTCCTACGAGCAGTACTTC.

This clonotype was recorded a few times. CDR3 amino acids: CASSENRNTEAFF. CDR3 nucleotide sequence: TGCGCCAGCAGTGAGAACAGGAACACTGAAGCTTTCTTT. The chain carries TRBV10-2 and TRBJ1-1; unclear D gene. CDR1 is WSHSY, CDR2 SAAADI, per germline. V shed 2 bases and J shed 1 base, with 5 bases lying between them. The CDR3 has 13 amino acids.

The chain's CDR3 is CSARGRTRETQYF. CDR3 nucleotides: TGCAGTGCTAGGGGTAGGACTAGAGAGACCCAGTACTTC. The chain couples TRBV20-1 to TRBJ2-5; 7 bases are a match to TRBD2. The CDR3 runs 13 residues. With 3 bases clipped from V and 4 bases from J, the junction kept 5 bases outside the gene matches. CDR1 DFQATT and CDR2 SNEGSKA come from the germline V gene (reference sequence).

This clonotype came up many times. The V call is TRBV20-1, the J call TRBJ1-2; D might be TRBD1 (6 bases). CDR1 and CDR2 (germline): DFQATT, SNEGSKA (reference sequence). Trimming removed 3 bases from V and 4 bases from J, with 15 bases in between. The CDR3 has 14 amino acids. The CDR3 is CSARDVGGPYGYTF. The CDR3 coding sequence is TGCAGTGCTAGGGATGTGGGGGGCCCCTATGGCTACACCTTC.

This clonotype was observed a handful of times. This chain links TRBV24-1 with TRBJ1-2, with TRBD1 matching over 7 bases. The V segment lost 2 bases and the J segment 4 bases; nucleotides outside the gene matches: 6. Germline CDR1 KGHDR, CDR2 SFDVKD. This CDR3 is 15 amino acids long. The CDR3 is CATSDSGTAIYGYTF. The CDR3 DNA is TGTGCCACCAGTGATTCCGGGACAGCCATCTATGGCTACACCTTC.

V and J are TRBV19 and TRBJ2-3; 11 bases match TRBD2. There are 14 residues in the CDR3. Germline V CDR1 and CDR2: LNHDA, SQIVND (reference sequence). V trimming: 6 bases; J trimming: 6 bases; junction bases outside the gene matches: 5. This CDR3 is CASRLAGARDTQYF. The CDR3 coding sequence is TGTGCCAGTAGACTAGCGGGGGCGAGGGATACGCAGTATTTT.

This clonotype was seen at least ten times. The V and J genes are TRBV7-9 and TRBJ2-5; the D is unclear. This CDR3 contains 12 residues. V lost 1 base, J lost 5 bases, and 5 bases lay in between. CDR1 is SEHNR, CDR2 FQNEAQ, per germline (reference sequence). This CDR3 is CASSLGMETQYF. The DNA for the CDR3 is TGTGCCAGCAGCTTAGGGATGGAGACCCAGTACTTC.

This chain uses TRBV15 with TRBJ1-4, with a weak D call TRBD1 (5 bases). Trimming took off 4 bases at V and 3 bases at J, with 12 bases between the two ends. CDR1 and CDR2 from the germline V gene are LNHNV and YYDKDF (reference sequence). The CDR3 has 15 residues. CDR3 residues: CATSTADRANEKLFF. CDR3 in DNA: TGTGCCACCAGCACAGCCGACAGAGCTAATGAAAAACTGTTTTTT.

As for this clonotype: A much larger clone differs by one base, so this may be a read error. This rearrangement joins TRBV10-3 to TRBJ1-3; TRBD1 might be the D (6 bases). The CDR3 covers 12 residues. Germline V gene lookup returns CDR1 ENHRY and CDR2 SYGVKD. The DNA of the CDR3 is TGTGCCATCATGAGGGGGACGGTTTTATTGGATTTT. Amino acids: CAIMRGTVLLDF.

This clonotype appeared once. V is TRBV10-3 and J is TRBJ2-7; D unresolved. Germline values: CDR1 ENHRY, CDR2 SYGVKD. Deletions cut 11 bases from V and 4 bases from J, with 18 bases between. The CDR3 runs 13 residues. CDR3 in amino acids: CAAALAVEYEQYF. DNA of the CDR3: TGTGCCGCAGCGTTGGCGGTAGAGTACGAGCAGTACTTC.

V usage is TRBV12-3 or TRBV12-4 and J usage is TRBJ2-7; 7 positions agree with TRBD2. The DNA end favors TRBJ2-4, so the J call may be wrong. CDR3 size: 13 residues. The CDR3 spells CASSFGGKGIQYF. As DNA, the CDR3 is TGTGCCAGCAGTTTCGGGGGGAAGGGCATTCAGTACTTC.

CDR3 residues: CATSRLEIQETQYF. The CDR3 DNA reads TGTGCCACCAGCAGATTAGAAATCCAAGAGACCCAGTACTTC. The J gene is TRBJ2-5, the V gene TRBV15; D ambiguous. With 2 bases removed from V and 1 base from J, the gap between germline ends came to 8 bases. The CDR3 totals 14 residues. Germline values: CDR1 LNHNV, CDR2 YYDKDF (reference sequence).

This chain connects TRBV11-2 to TRBJ2-2, with D perhaps matching TRBD2 (5 bases). Germline loops: CDR1 SGHAT, CDR2 FQNNGV. The CDR3 is made up of 18 amino acids. Deletions cut 5 bases from V and 1 base from J, with 20 bases between. CDR3: CASSPGLGSEGNTGELFF. CDR3 coding DNA: TGTGCCAGCAGCCCCGGGTTGGGATCCGAGGGGAACACCGGGGAGCTGTTTTTT. Full variable domain (outside the CDR3, taken from reference TRBV11-2 and TRBJ2-2): EAGVAQSPRYKIIEKRQSVAFWCNPISGHATLYWYQQILGQGPKLLIQFQNNGVVDDSQLPKDRFSAERLKGVDSTLKIQPAKLEDSAVYLCASSPGLGSEGNTGELFFGEGSRLTVL.

The genes are TRBV6-1 and TRBJ2-5, with 7 nucleotides matching TRBD1. The ends lost 6 bases at V and 2 bases at J; junction bases unmatched: 6. Germline CDR1 MNHNS, CDR2 SASEGT. The CDR3 runs 14 residues. The CDR3 nucleotides are TGTGCCAGCAGGCCGCAGGGGGTACAAGAGACCCAGTACTTC. This sequence encodes CASRPQGVQETQYF.